This record concerns one T cell receptor beta chain sequence. Its recognized antigen is unknown. Base qualities are not at hand, and no much larger clone is one base apart. The data are from a study of shared clonotypes between healthy human individuals (dated by TCRdb to about 2020). At the level of the whole study: Two women and three men aged 18 to 49 years were included in the cohort. For each donor, three plates each were used for CD4 naive and CD4 memory, two plates were used for CD8 naive, and one plate was used for CD8 memory. To estimate repertoire size and how much clonotype sharing occurs between individuals, the study deeply sequenced the blood TCR repertoires of about five healthy adults. Different laboratories and diverse techniques were used to prepare libraries and sequence TCR repertoires, to increase sequencing depth and limit assay-specific biases. Between about 0.85 and 9.5 billion PBMCs per donor were obtained by leukapheresis.

From the cysteine up to the phenylalanine, the CDR3 has a length of 15 residues. Only CDR3 DNA is held: 45 bases, read in frame from base 1. Compared with germline, V lacks 4 bases and J lacks 2 bases; bases without a gene match: 8. CDR1 and CDR2, looked up from the germline V gene (reference sequence), are SGHNT and YYREEE. Donors were healthy HIV-negative adults with no recently reported acute infections or vaccinations. Only Caucasian adults living in Nashville, Tennessee, USA were represented among the donors. Magnetic negative selection was used to enrich CD4+ T cells, after which naive cells were positively selected on CD45RA and the negative fraction became the memory subset. After blood collection by leukapheresis, PBMCs were isolated using Ficoll-Histopaque density gradient centrifugation and then cryopreserved in the vapor phase of liquid nitrogen. Analytical flow cytometry was used to check the purity and quantity of every magnetically sorted T cell population. Each sorted fraction had its genomic DNA isolated and then quantified by UV absorbance on a Nanodrop 2000c.

Results the study describes overall, beyond this receptor: Sharing across four donors was observed for approximately 5% of naive CD4, over 3% of naive CD8, 2% to 2.5% of memory CD4, and about 0.4% of memory CD8 clonotypes. Sampling was limited to blood, and TCR repertoires in tissue likely differ from TCR repertoires in blood. Higher generation probabilities were observed for clonotypes shared by all four sorted-subset donors than for non-shared clonotypes. Larger estimated clonotype richness was generally found for naive subsets than for memory subsets. The small number of donors limited the genetic and exposure-history diversity represented. Rarefaction of sorted-subset datasets indicated incomplete sequencing despite the large sequencing depth. Based on pairwise subsampling, the degree of clonotype sharing among donors was expected to be affected by sequencing depth.

TCR CDR3 regions were amplified from genomic DNA by multiplex PCR using the deep immunoSEQ assay. Extracted genomic DNA from each cell subset was distributed evenly across all wells of several immunoSEQ 96-well plates, and each plate was treated as a replicate. Each replicate PCR for sorted subsets received around 200 ng genomic DNA, equal to roughly 29,000 T cell genomes. Purified libraries were quantified with a Qubit 3.0 fluorometer, sized on a Bioanalyzer 2100, and re-quantified with the KAPA Library Quantification kit. Every immunoSEQ 96-well plate was sequenced on a separate single-read 150-cycle Illumina NextSeq 550 flow cell. The authors processed their data as follows. Because only junctional sequences without quality scores were contained in the immunoSEQ output, filtering matching that applied to full-length reads could not be performed. Sequences were annotated with PyIR, a Python wrapper for IgBLAST v1.9, and V/J genes and CDR3 were assigned using IMGT germline references. Reads were removed for weak V/J assignments (E-value above 1e-6), missing CDR3, stop codons, out-of-frame junctions, or ambiguous translated residues. V3J clonotypes were defined as sequences sharing an identical inferred V gene, J gene, and CDR3 amino acid sequence. Percentage overlap between repertoires was calculated by dividing the number of shared unique clonotypes by the size of the smaller repertoire. Three approaches were used to assess repertoire richness: RTK rarefaction, the Chao1 estimator, and Recon v2.1 estimates of unobserved clonotypes. Generation probabilities were computed with OLGA for all TCRbeta clonotypes obtained by the gDNA method from four donors. The clones in this table, taken by TCRdb from immuneACCESS, are in-frame only. Not every clone is retained; where verified, under half of the shortfall comes from an unresolved V gene, and the cause of the rest is unknown. V, J and clone size reflect that table, while D and trimming were determined from the DNA. Within this sample are about 980,000 clones, with around 80% of them counted one time only. The ten largest clones represent approximately 1.5% of the sample.

This TCR came from a man younger than 30 in good health. The sequencing input was memory CD4+ T cells sorted from blood. The sample's cell subset or site label, in plain terms: CD45RA-negative fraction. The receptor chain draws on TRBV5-4 and TRBJ1-1; 7 of the junction bases match TRBD1. The DNA sequence is given as TGTGCCAGCAGCCCCCAACAGGGGTTAAACACTGAAGCTTTCTTT. Its protein is CASSPQQGLNTEAFF.